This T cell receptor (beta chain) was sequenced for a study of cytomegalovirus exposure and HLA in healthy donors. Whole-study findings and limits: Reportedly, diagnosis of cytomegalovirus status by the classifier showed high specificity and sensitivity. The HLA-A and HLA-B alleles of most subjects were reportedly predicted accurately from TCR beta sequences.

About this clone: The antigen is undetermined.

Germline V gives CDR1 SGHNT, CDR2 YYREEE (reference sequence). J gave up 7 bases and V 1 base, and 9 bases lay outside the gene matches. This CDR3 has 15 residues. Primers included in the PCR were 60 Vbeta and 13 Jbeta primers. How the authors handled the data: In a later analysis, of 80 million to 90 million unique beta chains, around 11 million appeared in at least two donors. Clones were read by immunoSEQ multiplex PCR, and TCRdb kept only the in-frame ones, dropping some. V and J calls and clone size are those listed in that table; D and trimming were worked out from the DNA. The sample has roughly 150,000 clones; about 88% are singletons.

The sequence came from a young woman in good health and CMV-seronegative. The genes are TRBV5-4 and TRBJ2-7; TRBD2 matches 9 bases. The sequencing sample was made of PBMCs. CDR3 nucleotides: TGTGCCAGCAGCTTGAATAGCGGGGGACCGAGGGAGCAGTACTTC. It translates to CASSLNSGGPREQYF. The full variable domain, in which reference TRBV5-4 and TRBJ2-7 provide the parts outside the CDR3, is ETGVTQSPTHLIKTRGQQVTLRCSSQSGHNTVSWYQQALGQGPQFIFQYYREEENGRGNFPPRFSGLQFPNYSSELNVNALELDDSALYLCASSLNSGGPREQYFGPGTRLTVT.